This T cell receptor (beta chain) was sequenced during a study of blood T cell repertoires in COVID-19. In the study overall: The United States, Italy and Spain supplied acute and convalescent COVID-19 samples. T cells, B-cell-depleted T cells, or PBMCs supplied cDNA or gDNA.

In the source study's methods: Reference gene primers were amplified, and this amplification served to estimate nucleated cell counts. Some clones are missing from TCRdb's copy, which holds only in-frame ones; the method was immunoSEQ multiplex PCR. V and J calls and clone size are as listed in that table; D and trimming were resolved from the DNA. This table holds roughly 130,000 clones, approximately 87% found once. The J segment lost 3 bases and the V segment lost 3 bases, leaving 6 bases of the junction unmatched. The germline V gene encodes CDR1 DFQATT and CDR2 SNEGSKA (reference sequence). There are 14 residues in the CDR3.

The chain couples TRBV20-1 to TRBJ2-7, with 9 bases that match TRBD2. The sequenced material came from peripheral blood. The origin of this receptor is a woman between 55 and 75 years old with acute or convalescent COVID-19. The CDR3 region is CSASIASGNYEQYF. The CDR3 nucleotides are TGCAGTGCTAGTATTGCTAGCGGGAACTACGAGCAGTACTTC.